One and the same sample provided the 29 T cell receptor beta chains below, sequenced in a study of T cells after yellow fever vaccination. TCRdb re-called the 5' RACE reads through MiXCR, storing one row per CDR3 protein. The data show around 56,000 distinct CDR3 sequences, with approximately 6.1% seen just once and about 28% held by the top ten. Sequencing was performed on PBMCs, either bulk or a sorted T-cell subset (CD4+, CD8+, memory, or dextramer-sorted; not recorded which), taken on the day of the yellow fever booster vaccination. The receptor set was obtained from a man in his late teens or twenties who received the YFV17D yellow fever vaccine.

V is TRBV14 and J is TRBJ2-1, with 9 nucleotides matching TRBD1. This CDR3 is built from 16 residues. The germline V gene encodes CDR1 SGHDN and CDR2 FVKESK. The V gene end was trimmed by 6 bases and the J gene end by 2 bases; junction bases not matched to a gene: 8. The CDR3 nucleotides are TGTGCCAGCAGTTATACAGGGGGCCTACCCTACAATGAGCAGTTCTTC. As protein: CASSYTGGLPYNEQFF. Full variable domain (outside the CDR3, taken from reference TRBV14 and TRBJ2-1): EAGVTQFPSHSVIEKGQTVTLRCDPISGHDNLYWYRRVMGKEIKFLLHFVKESKQDESGMPNNRFLAERTGGTYSTLKVQPAELEDSGVYFCASSYTGGLPYNEQFFGPGTRLTVL.

This clonotype has ten or more counts. The J gene is TRBJ2-2, the V gene TRBV5-1; D unclear. CDR3 length equals 12 residues. Trimming shortened V by 7 bases and J by 4 bases, and 8 bases separated the two germline ends. CDR1 and CDR2 from the germline V gene are SGHRS and YFSETQ. CDR3 amino acids: CASPGTTGELFF. CDR3 coding DNA: TGCGCCAGCCCCGGAACCACCGGGGAGCTGTTTTTT.

This chain connects TRBV29-1 to TRBJ2-3, with D possibly called TRBD1 or TRBD2 (6 bases each). CDR3 length: 16 residues. V lost 2 bases to trimming and J lost 2 bases, with 17 bases between them. Per germline, CDR1 SQVTM and CDR2 ANQGSEA. CDR3 loop: CSVEPGEETATDTQYF. The CDR3 DNA reads as TGCAGCGTTGAACCAGGGGAGGAAACAGCCACAGATACGCAGTATTTT.

This chain links TRBV5-1 with TRBJ2-2; 9 positions match TRBD1. The length of the CDR3 is 15 residues. Germline V gene data show CDR1 as SGHRS and CDR2 as YFSETQ. Trimming removed 4 bases from V and 5 bases from J; junction bases left unmatched: 6. Here the CDR3 DNA reads TGCGCCAGCAGCCTGGGACAGGGAGGAACCGGGGAGCTGTTTTTT. As protein: CASSLGQGGTGELFF.

This rearrangement joins TRBV9 to TRBJ1-2, with 8 bases that match TRBD1. This CDR3 is built from 13 residues. J gave up 6 bases and V 0 bases, and 1 base lay outside the gene matches. CDR1 is SGDLS and CDR2 is YYNGEE in the germline V gene. Written as DNA, the CDR3 is TGTGCCAGCAGCGTAGTACAGGGGGATGGCTACACCTTC. Its translation is CASSVVQGDGYTF.

This clonotype was observed many times. The chain couples TRBV5-1 to TRBJ2-1; D is undetermined. Per germline, CDR1 SGHRS and CDR2 YFSETQ. The CDR3 totals 14 residues. Trimming left V 4 bases short and J 5 bases short, with 13 bases between. In DNA form, the CDR3 reads TGCGCCAGCAGCGTCGCCGGGCCCAACAATGAGCAGTTCTTC. It translates to CASSVAGPNNEQFF.

Regarding this clonotype: A junction end diverges from the germline sequence, so it may reflect a read error. The chain uses TRBV6-2 or TRBV6-3 and TRBJ2-3; 7 positions match TRBD2. The CDR3 covers 17 residues. Germline V gene data show CDR1 as MNHEY and CDR2 as SVGEGT. The CDR3 sequence is CASRNSRQSTSTGTQYF. The CDR3 coding sequence is TGTGCCAGCAGGAACTCGAGACAGTCGACTAGCACAGGTACGCAGTATTTT.

V gene TRBV7-2 combines with J gene TRBJ2-1; either TRBD1 or TRBD2 may fit D (5 bases each). The CDR3 has 15 amino acids. The ends were cut back, 1 base at V and 1 base at J, with 8 bases in the middle. Looked up from germline, CDR1 is SGHTA and CDR2 is FQGNSA. The CDR3 DNA reads TGTGCCAGCAGCTTAGTGGGGGATTCCTACAATGAGCAGTTCTTC. This translates into CASSLVGDSYNEQFF.

CDR3 nucleotide sequence: TGTGCCAGCAGCCACGAAAGAACACATGGTTCACCCCTCCACTTT. The encoded protein is CASSHERTHGSPLHF. The chain joins TRBV14 to TRBJ1-6; D is ambiguous. Germline-derived CDR1 and CDR2 are SGHDN and FVKESK. The ends were cut back, 3 bases at V and 9 bases at J, with 15 bases in the middle. The length of the CDR3 is 15 residues.

This clonotype was counted only a few times. The chain couples TRBV7-2 to TRBJ2-3, with 8 nucleotides matching TRBD2. Per the germline V gene, CDR1 is SGHTA and CDR2 is FQGNSA. The CDR3 has 15 amino acids. With V trimmed by 4 bases and J by 3 bases, 6 bases remained unmatched. DNA of the CDR3: TGTGCCAGCAGCTCCCGGACTAGCATAACAGATACGCAGTATTTT. Its protein is CASSSRTSITDTQYF.

This clonotype has a count of ten or more. The chain has TRBV6-6 and TRBJ2-7, with D possibly being TRBD1 (6 bases). V shed 8 bases and J shed 6 bases, with 17 bases lying between them. The CDR3 loop spans 13 amino acids. Germline V gives CDR1 MNHNY, CDR2 SVGAGI (reference sequence). CDR3 residues: CASRVSRRGEQYF. The CDR3 DNA follows: TGTGCCAGCCGAGTGTCCCGCAGGGGCGAGCAGTACTTC.

This clonotype turned up a few times. This sequence joins TRBV20-1 and TRBJ1-6; tentative D call: TRBD1 (6 bases). CDR3 length: 14 amino acids. Looked up from germline, CDR1 is DFQATT and CDR2 is SNEGSKA (reference sequence). Trimming pared 4 bases from V and 8 bases from J, leaving 15 bases between. DNA of the CDR3: TGCAGTGCTAAAAGCAGGGGAATGTATTCACCCCTCCACTTT. Protein: CSAKSRGMYSPLHF.

This clonotype was detected many times. The CDR3 region is CASGDRGPLVDSGNTIYF. Written as DNA, the CDR3 is TGTGCCAGCGGGGACAGGGGCCCTTTAGTCGACTCTGGAAACACCATATATTTT. V and J are TRBV12-3 or TRBV12-4 and TRBJ1-3, with 10 bases lining up with TRBD1. The length of the CDR3 is 18 residues. V lost 8 bases and J lost 0; bases outside the gene matches: 13.

This clonotype was counted between two and nine times. The gene calls are TRBV7-9 and TRBJ2-2; the match to TRBD2 covers 8 bases. CDR3 size: 16 residues. CDR1 is SEHNR, CDR2 FQNEAQ, per germline (reference sequence). After removal of 3 bases from V and 6 bases from J, the junction contained 9 bases not matched to a gene. DNA for the CDR3: TGTGCCAGCAGCTTCGGTCGGGGGGGTTCTGCCGGGGAGCTGTTTTTT. Encoded protein: CASSFGRGGSAGELFF.

As concerns this clonotype: A much larger clone lies one base from this, so it may be a read error. CDR3 sequence (DNA): TGTGCCAACTCCCCCGGACAGGCTTCTCTGTATGAGCAGTTCTTC. Amino acids: CANSPGQASLYEQFF. The V and J genes are TRBV12-3 or TRBV12-4 and TRBJ2-1; 7 bases map to TRBD1. The junction had 17 bases not matched to a gene; V was cut back by 10 bases and J by 8 bases. This CDR3 contains 15 residues.

This clonotype has just a few counts. The chain employs TRBV27 and TRBJ2-2; D uncertain. From germline, CDR1 is MNHEY and CDR2 SMNVEV (reference sequence). Trimming left V 2 bases short and J 0 bases short, with 4 bases between. CDR3 length: 14 residues. The CDR3 bases are TGTGCCAGCAGTTTACTCCCGAACACCGGGGAGCTGTTTTTT. It yields the protein CASSLLPNTGELFF.

In this sample, this clonotype turned up a few times. The chain couples TRBV2 to TRBJ2-7; D unclear. Germline CDR1 reads SNHLY; CDR2 reads FYNNEI. V lost 4 bases, J lost 5 bases, and 3 bases lay in between. CDR3 length: 10 amino acids. As DNA, the CDR3 is TGTGCCAGCAGTGTGAACGAGCAGTACGTC. Protein: CASSVNEQYV.

In this sample, this clonotype turned up many times. The chain has TRBV3-1 and TRBJ1-5, with unresolved D. V gave up 3 bases and J gave up 6 bases, with 6 bases separating them. The CDR3 totals 12 residues. Germline CDR1 LGHDT, CDR2 YNNKEL (reference sequence). Written as DNA, the CDR3 is TGTGCCAGCAGCCAGGGAGTTCAGCCCCAGCATTTT. It is translated as CASSQGVQPQHF.

This clonotype turned up a few times. For the CDR3, the DNA is TGTGCCAGCAGTTACGCGACCGGGGGATCTCAGCCCCAGCATTTT. Residues: CASSYATGGSQPQHF. The J gene is TRBJ1-5, the V gene TRBV6-2 or TRBV6-3; D might be TRBD1 (5 bases). The CDR3 is made up of 15 amino acids. Per germline, CDR1 MNHEY and CDR2 SVGEGT. V lost 2 bases and J lost 6, with 14 bases in between.

The chain employs TRBV4-1 and TRBJ2-5; D may correspond to TRBD1 or TRBD2 (7 bases each). Trimming left V 1 base short and J 4 bases short, with 13 bases between. The CDR3 has 15 residues. The germline gives CDR1 MGHRA, CDR2 YSYEKL. CDR3 DNA sequence: TGCGCCAGCAGCCAAGCAGACAGGGAGGGAGAGACCCAGTACTTC. The encoded protein is CASSQADREGETQYF.

This clonotype has a count of ten or more. The V call is TRBV9, the J call TRBJ1-3, with D uncertain. V was trimmed by 3 bases and J by 4 bases, leaving 8 bases between them. CDR3 size: 13 residues. CDR1 SGDLS and CDR2 YYNGEE come from the germline V gene. The CDR3 region has the DNA TGTGCCAGCAGCGCCCCTCGGGGAAACACCATATATTTT. Its translation: CASSAPRGNTIYF.

The genes are TRBV9 and TRBJ1-4; D ambiguous. The CDR3 loop spans 13 amino acids. Trimming removed 3 bases from V and 4 bases from J, with 7 bases in between. Germline V gene lookup returns CDR1 SGDLS and CDR2 YYNGEE. The CDR3 reads CASSAGYNEKLFF. In nucleotides, the CDR3 is TGTGCCAGCAGCGCGGGGTATAATGAAAAACTGTTTTTT. The full variable domain, its missing parts supplied by reference TRBV9 and TRBJ1-4, is DSGVTQTPKHLITATGQRVTLRCSPRSGDLSVYWYQQSLDQGLQFLIQYYNGEERAKGNILERFSAQQFPDLHSELNLSSLELGDSALYFCASSAGYNEKLFFGSGTQLSVL.

This clonotype was counted ten times or more. The chain links TRBV11-2 to TRBJ2-2, with TRBD2 as a possible D gene (6 bases). Deletions cut 5 bases from V and 2 bases from J, with 12 bases between. CDR3 length: 15 residues. Germline V CDR1 and CDR2: SGHAT, FQNNGV. CDR3 loop: CASSTRELNTGELFF. CDR3 sequence (DNA): TGTGCCAGCAGCACCCGGGAGTTAAACACCGGGGAGCTGTTTTTT.

This clonotype was observed at least ten times. The chain has TRBV12-3 or TRBV12-4 and TRBJ1-2; 10 nucleotides align to TRBD1. Germline trimming cut 6 bases from V and 8 bases from J; bases unmatched to any gene: 6. The CDR3 sequence is 13 residues long. The CDR3 bases are TGTGCCAGCAGCCCCGGGACAGGGGCCGGCTACACCTTC. Translation: CASSPGTGAGYTF.

The J gene is TRBJ2-6, the V gene TRBV28; D possibly corresponds to TRBD2 (5 bases). Trimming cost V 3 bases and J 0 bases, with 18 bases left between them. This CDR3 has 19 residues. The germline V gene has CDR1 MDHEN and CDR2 SYDVKM. The CDR3 DNA reads as TGTGCCAGCAGTTTGGGCGGCGGGCTGTCGGACTCTGGGGCCAACGTCCTGACTTTC. Encoded protein: CASSLGGGLSDSGANVLTF.

This clonotype occurred many times. This chain links TRBV4-1 with TRBJ1-1, with D uncertain. From germline, CDR1 is MGHRA and CDR2 YSYEKL. V gave up 1 base and J gave up 0 bases, with 9 bases separating them. The CDR3 is 15 residues long. Written as DNA, the CDR3 is TGCGCCAGCAGCCAAGGTCTGGGGTTGAACACTGAAGCTTTCTTT. Protein product: CASSQGLGLNTEAFF.

This clonotype was seen many times. The chain combines TRBV5-5 with TRBJ2-1, with 10 bases matching TRBD2. With V trimmed by 4 bases and J by 5 bases, 9 bases remained unmatched. In germline, CDR1 is SGHKS, CDR2 YYEKEE (reference sequence). CDR3 length: 16 amino acids. CDR3 sequence: CASSRAASGGHNEQFF. CDR3 sequence (DNA): TGTGCCAGCAGCCGAGCAGCTAGCGGGGGCCACAATGAGCAGTTCTTC.

This clonotype was seen only a few times. The V gene is TRBV9, the J gene TRBJ2-7; D gene uncertain. The CDR3 totals 14 residues. Looked up from germline, CDR1 is SGDLS and CDR2 is YYNGEE. V gave up 0 bases and J gave up 1 base, with 8 bases separating them. The CDR3 DNA reads TGTGCCAGCAGCGTAGGTGGAGATTCCTACGAGCAGTACTTC. Its protein product is CASSVGGDSYEQYF.

V gene TRBV9 combines with J gene TRBJ1-6; D remains ambiguous. The V and J ends lost 2 bases and 10 bases respectively, with 16 bases between them. The CDR3 consists of 15 residues. CDR1 and CDR2 (germline): SGDLS, YYNGEE. The CDR3 is CASSVSGDWESPLHF. DNA for the CDR3: TGTGCCAGCAGCGTTTCGGGAGACTGGGAGTCACCCCTCCACTTT.